Reported below is one T cell receptor beta chain. Original methodology: Quantification of nucleated cells was approximated via reference gene primer amplification. Clones were read by immunoSEQ multiplex PCR, and TCRdb kept only the in-frame ones, dropping some. The D gene and trimming were derived from the DNA, and the V and J assignments and clone size from that table. Of more than 250,000 clones listed, about 80% are singletons. The data belong to a study of blood T cell repertoires in COVID-19. CDR3 length: 14 residues. The germline V and J ends were trimmed by 3 bases and 4 bases, with 12 bases remaining between them. In germline, CDR1 is ENHRY, CDR2 SYGVKD.

This chain links TRBV10-3 with TRBJ1-2, with D perhaps TRBD1 (6 bases). This TCR was sampled from a human donor in a cohort sampled during active COVID-19. The sequencing sample was made of peripheral blood. The CDR3 nucleotides are TGTGCCATCAGTGAATCCGGCAGGGGCTATGGCTACACCTTC. Its protein is CAISESGRGYGYTF.